The rows below give T cell receptor beta chains drawn from one sample of a study of blood T cell repertoires in COVID-19. Assay used: immunoSEQ multiplex PCR; TCRdb lists only in-frame clones, some missing. The sample consists of fewer than 300,000 clones, roughly 83% of them appearing once. Sample: peripheral blood. The receptor set was obtained from a human donor with COVID-19, enrolled during active disease. The donor label of this sample is uncertain. Both conserved end residues are part of each CDR3. The D gene is left open where the match is weak. The size entry is marked missing in some rows and otherwise reads once, few, many or a size class.

d_call,j_call,v_call,clone_size,cdr3_nt,cdr3_aa
TRBD2,TRBJ2-3,TRBV11-2,-,TGTGCCAGCAGCTCAATGGGGGGGGGTGGCACAGATACGCAGTATTTT,CASSSMGGGGTDTQYF
TRBD1,TRBJ1-1,TRBV7-2,-,TGTGCCAGCAGCTTAGTGGGTCGAACACAGGGGGAAGCTTTCTTT,CASSLVGRTQGEAFF
-,TRBJ1-1,TRBV28,-,TGTGCCAGCAGCCAGGCGAGGGTCACTGAAGCTTTCTTT,CASSQARVTEAFF
-,TRBJ2-6,TRBV5-1,-,TGCGCCAGCAGCCAGGATGCGTCTGGGGCCAACGTCCTGACTTTC,CASSQDASGANVLTF
-,TRBJ2-5,TRBV6-5,once,TGTGCCAGCAGTTACTCGGGCGAGACCCAGTACTTC,CASSYSGETQYF
-,TRBJ1-4,TRBV12-3/TRBV12-4,-,TGTGCCAGCAGTTTAGACGGCCCAAGGAGACTGTTTTTT,CASSLDGPRRLFF
TRBD2,TRBJ2-7,TRBV5-1,few,TGCGCCAGCAGCCCGCAGCGGGATCCGAACGAGCAGTACTTC,CASSPQRDPNEQYF
TRBD2,TRBJ2-7,TRBV28,once,TGTGCAACCGGGGGGCTAGCGGGGACTTACGAGCAGTACTTC,CATGGLAGTYEQYF
-,TRBJ1-1,TRBV30,few,TGTGCCTGGGGGCGGGGGGCCTCCGAAGCTTTCTTT,CAWGRGASEAFF
-,TRBJ2-7,TRBV27,few,TGTGCCACGGCCGGGTGGGCGGGGTCCTACGAGCAGTACTTC,CATAGWAGSYEQYF
-,TRBJ2-5,TRBV2,-,TGTGCCAGCAGTTATATACTAGCAGGAGAGACCCAGTACTTC,CASSYILAGETQYF
-,TRBJ2-4,TRBV3-1/TRBV3-2,-,TGTGCCAGCAGCCAAGGGCAACGGACAGCCAGCGTAGCCAAAAACATTCAGTACTTC,CASSQGQRTASVAKNIQYF
TRBD1,TRBJ1-1,TRBV4-3,once,TGCGCCAGCGGGACAGACTATGACACTGAAGCTTTCTTT,CASGTDYDTEAFF
-,TRBJ1-2,TRBV29-1,-,TGCAGCGTTGGGGGGACAACGGGTAAAGTTGGCTACACCTTC,CSVGGTTGKVGYTF
TRBD2,TRBJ2-1,TRBV9,-,TGTGCCAGCAGCCCGGGACTACGGGAGCAGTTCTTC,CASSPGLREQFF
-,TRBJ1-2,TRBV10-3,-,TGTGCCATCAGCGCCGGTTTCTCAGGGGCCTATGGCTACACCTTC,CAISAGFSGAYGYTF
TRBD2,TRBJ2-7,TRBV7-2,once,TGTGCCAGCAGCTTAAGCGCTAGCGGCTACAGCGAGCAGTACTTC,CASSLSASGYSEQYF
-,TRBJ1-1,TRBV6-5,-,TGTGCCAGCAGACCATTGACAGGCGGGTTCACTGAAGCTTTCTTT,CASRPLTGGFTEAFF
TRBD1,TRBJ2-2,TRBV5-1,-,TGCGCCAGCAGCTTGTTACCGGGACAGGGGACGAACACCGGGGAGCTGTTTTTT,CASSLLPGQGTNTGELFF
-,TRBJ2-1,TRBV29-1,many,TGCAGCGTCTCGGGAGCTACAACCTACAATGAGCAGTTCTTC,CSVSGATTYNEQFF
-,TRBJ2-2,TRBV19,once,TGTGCCAGTAGTATTCTGGGCGGGGTCGGGGAGCTGTTTTTT,CASSILGGVGELFF
-,TRBJ2-7,TRBV6-5,once,TGTGCCAGCAGCCTTCAGACTAGGGCCTACGAGCAGTACTTC,CASSLQTRAYEQYF
-,TRBJ2-7,TRBV5-1,-,TGCGCCAGCATGGAGGGAAGGGCCTACGAGCAGTACTTC,CASMEGRAYEQYF
-,TRBJ2-3,TRBV28,-,TGTGCCACCCGTACCGGGGGCACAGATACGCAGTATTTT,CATRTGGTDTQYF
TRBD1,TRBJ2-2,TRBV11-2,-,TGTGCCAGCAGCCAGGCGGGACAGGGGGCGAGTCCCACCGGGGAGCTGTTTTTT,CASSQAGQGASPTGELFF
TRBD1,TRBJ1-4,TRBV5-8,-,TGTGCCAGCAGCTTCCTGACAGGGAGAGAAAAACTGTTTTTT,CASSFLTGREKLFF
-,TRBJ1-2,TRBV7-2,-,TGTGCCAGCAGCTTAAGTCAGGCAGGGGTTAATCGGGGCTACACCTTC,CASSLSQAGVNRGYTF
-,TRBJ2-7,TRBV4-1,-,TGCGCCAGCAGCCAGACCCTTGTTGGACTCATGGGCGAGCAGTACTTC,CASSQTLVGLMGEQYF
-,TRBJ2-7,TRBV30,-,TGTGCCTGGACGGGCGTGGGAGGCGAGCAGTACTTC,CAWTGVGGEQYF
-,TRBJ2-7,TRBV5-5,-,TGTGCCAGCAGCTTGGCAGGGGCGCCCTACGAGCAGTACTTC,CASSLAGAPYEQYF
TRBD2,TRBJ2-7,TRBV5-5,-,TGTGCCAGCAGCTTGGTTTGGGAGGGGACGAGCTCCTACGAGCAGTACTTC,CASSLVWEGTSSYEQYF
TRBD2,TRBJ2-7,TRBV5-1,-,TGCGCCAGCAGCTTGGCGGTAGCTCGGGGGGACGAGCAGTACTTC,CASSLAVARGDEQYF
TRBD2,TRBJ2-5,TRBV28,-,TGTGCCAGCAGGCTTAGCGGGGAAGAGACCCAGTACTTC,CASRLSGEETQYF
-,TRBJ2-3,TRBV6-1,once,TGTGCCAGCAGTGAAACCCTCCAGGATACGCAGTATTTT,CASSETLQDTQYF
TRBD2,TRBJ2-1,TRBV11-2,few,TGTGCCAGCAGCTACCGGACTAGCGGGAGCTCCTACAATGAGCAGTTCTTC,CASSYRTSGSSYNEQFF
-,TRBJ1-6,TRBV14,once,TGTGCCAGCAGCCAAATGGGACTGGGGAATTCACCCCTCCACTTT,CASSQMGLGNSPLHF
TRBD2,TRBJ2-1,TRBV27,-,TGTGCCAGCAGTCTCCGGACTAGCGGGAGGGCTGAGCAGTTCTTC,CASSLRTSGRAEQFF
TRBD2,TRBJ2-3,TRBV5-3,-,TGTGCCAGAAGCTTGGTTTCTAGCGGGCCTTGGCGTGACACAGATACGCAGTATTTT,CARSLVSSGPWRDTDTQYF
-,TRBJ2-7,TRBV6-4,once,TGTGCCAGCAGTGAGGGACACTTGATATGCTACGAGCAGTACTTC,CASSEGHLICYEQYF
-,TRBJ1-1,TRBV28,once,TGTGCCAGCAGTTTACTATCCCCGAGGACTGAAGCTTTCTTT,CASSLLSPRTEAFF
-,TRBJ2-7,TRBV19,-,TGTGCCAGTAGTATAAGGAAAAGGAGCTCCTACGAGCAGTACTTC,CASSIRKRSSYEQYF